This is a list of T cell receptor beta chains from one sample in a study of tumor and adjacent non-tumor tissue in lung cancer. TCRdb fed the multiplex PCR reads into MiXCR, producing one record per CDR3 protein. Among 90,000 to 100,000 distinct CDR3 sequences listed, roughly 80% were seen once. Source material: distant non-tumor lung tissue. These TCRs come from a man in his 60s with small cell lung cancer. CDR3s include the opening cysteine and the closing phenylalanine or tryptophan. D genes are given only for firm matches. Size is stated for part of the rows, as once, few or many counts, or as a class when the clone is expanded.

v_gene: TRBV20-1
j_gene: TRBJ2-5
abundance: few
d_gene: TRBD1
CDR3aa: CSARDLDRGAGTQYF
CDR3nt: TGCAGTGCTAGAGATCTTGACAGGGGGGCAGGGACCCAGTACTTT

v_gene: TRBV6-6
j_gene: TRBJ2-7
abundance: -
d_gene: -
CDR3aa: CARSYTRIVYEQYF
CDR3nt: TGTGCCAGAAGTTACACCAGAATCGTCTACGAGCAGTACTTC

v_gene: TRBV10-2
j_gene: TRBJ2-3
abundance: -
d_gene: -
CDR3aa: CASSDSRTGESTDTQYF
CDR3nt: TGCGCCAGCAGTGACTCTCGAACAGGAGAGAGCACAGATACGCAGTATTTT

v_gene: TRBV10-2
j_gene: TRBJ1-1
abundance: -
d_gene: -
CDR3aa: CASSRTENTEAFF
CDR3nt: TGCGCCAGCAGCAGGACGGAGAACACTGAAGCTTTCTTT

v_gene: TRBV6-5
j_gene: TRBJ1-2
abundance: once
d_gene: TRBD1
CDR3aa: CASSHGQGKYDYTF
CDR3nt: TGTGCCAGCAGTCACGGACAGGGAAAATATGACTACACCTTC

v_gene: TRBV6-4
j_gene: TRBJ2-1
abundance: few
d_gene: -
CDR3aa: CASSEGFSSYNEQFF
CDR3nt: TGTGCCAGCAGTGAGGGGTTCAGCTCCTACAATGAGCAGTTCTTC

v_gene: TRBV6-1
j_gene: TRBJ1-5
abundance: -
d_gene: TRBD1
CDR3aa: CASRSQGDQSNHF
CDR3nt: TGTGCCAGCAGATCACAGGGGGATCAGTCCAATCATTTT

v_gene: TRBV6-2/TRBV6-3
j_gene: TRBJ2-1
abundance: once
d_gene: -
CDR3aa: CASSYPDRQFF
CDR3nt: TGTGCCAGCAGTTACCCGGATAGGCAGTTCTTT

v_gene: TRBV5-4
j_gene: TRBJ2-3
abundance: medium-sized
d_gene: -
CDR3aa: CASSPLTADTQYF
CDR3nt: TGTGCCAGCAGCCCGCTGACAGCAGATACGCAGTATTTT

v_gene: TRBV29-1
j_gene: TRBJ1-1
abundance: -
d_gene: -
CDR3aa: CSVDNGVTEAFF
CDR3nt: TGCAGCGTCGATAACGGGGTTACTGAAGCTTTCTTT

v_gene: TRBV20-1
j_gene: TRBJ1-4
abundance: many
d_gene: -
CDR3aa: CSAPQRSGGNEKLFF
CDR3nt: TGCAGTGCCCCTCAGAGGTCCGGGGGCAATGAAAAACTGTTTTTT

v_gene: TRBV5-4
j_gene: TRBJ2-1
abundance: -
d_gene: -
CDR3aa: CASCLGAAVDKQFF
CDR3nt: TGTGCCAGCTGCTTGGGGGCGGCAGTCGATAAGCAGTTCTTC

v_gene: TRBV2
j_gene: TRBJ2-5
abundance: few
d_gene: -
CDR3aa: CASSAQIKETQYF
CDR3nt: TGTGCCAGCAGTGCACAGATAAAAGAGACCCAGTACTTC

v_gene: TRBV29-1
j_gene: TRBJ2-1
abundance: -
d_gene: TRBD2
CDR3aa: CGVDTGTSGPNEQFF
CDR3nt: TGCGGCGTTGACACAGGGACTAGCGGCCCCAATGAGCAGTTCTTC

v_gene: TRBV11-1
j_gene: TRBJ2-1
abundance: -
d_gene: -
CDR3aa: CTSGLERMTYNEQFF
CDR3nt: TGTACCAGCGGCTTAGAGAGGATGACCTACAATGAGCAGTTCTTC

v_gene: TRBV7-9
j_gene: TRBJ2-2
abundance: few
d_gene: -
CDR3aa: CASSRAGAFDTGELFF
CDR3nt: TGTGCCAGCAGCCGGGCAGGGGCGTTCGACACCGGGGAGCTGTTTTTT

v_gene: TRBV12-3/TRBV12-4
j_gene: TRBJ2-1
abundance: once
d_gene: TRBD2
CDR3aa: CTSSSTSGTYNERFF
CDR3nt: TGTACGAGCAGTTCTACTAGCGGGACCTACAATGAGCGGTTCTTC